The entry below gives a single T cell receptor (beta chain) sequence along with its context. Its specificity is not known. The data were taken from a study of cytomegalovirus exposure and HLA in healthy donors. Study details: Assignment to the Caucasian-associated ancestry cluster applied to roughly 80% of the approximately 420 genotyped donors. General study points: Upon later analysis, TCR association rates were observed to vary by HLA locus, being highest for DRB1 and lowest for HLA-C.

13 Jbeta primers and 60 Vbeta primers were used for the PCR. This table comes from immunoSEQ multiplex PCR, and its TCRdb copy is limited to in-frame clones, with some not included. Among about 110,000 clones listed, roughly 80% were seen once. The CDR3 consists of 16 residues. Germline-derived CDR1 and CDR2 are MNHNS and SASEGT. Trimming stripped 4 bases from V and 1 base from J, with 14 bases between. The chain uses TRBV6-1 and TRBJ1-3, with a tentative D call TRBD1 (5 bases). Sequencing used PBMCs. The sequence was collected from a man aged 25 to 40 in good health and CMV-seropositive. The CDR3 region has the DNA TGTGCCAGCAGTGTAGGCAGGGCCATGTCTGGAAACACCATATATTTT. It specifies CASSVGRAMSGNTIYF.